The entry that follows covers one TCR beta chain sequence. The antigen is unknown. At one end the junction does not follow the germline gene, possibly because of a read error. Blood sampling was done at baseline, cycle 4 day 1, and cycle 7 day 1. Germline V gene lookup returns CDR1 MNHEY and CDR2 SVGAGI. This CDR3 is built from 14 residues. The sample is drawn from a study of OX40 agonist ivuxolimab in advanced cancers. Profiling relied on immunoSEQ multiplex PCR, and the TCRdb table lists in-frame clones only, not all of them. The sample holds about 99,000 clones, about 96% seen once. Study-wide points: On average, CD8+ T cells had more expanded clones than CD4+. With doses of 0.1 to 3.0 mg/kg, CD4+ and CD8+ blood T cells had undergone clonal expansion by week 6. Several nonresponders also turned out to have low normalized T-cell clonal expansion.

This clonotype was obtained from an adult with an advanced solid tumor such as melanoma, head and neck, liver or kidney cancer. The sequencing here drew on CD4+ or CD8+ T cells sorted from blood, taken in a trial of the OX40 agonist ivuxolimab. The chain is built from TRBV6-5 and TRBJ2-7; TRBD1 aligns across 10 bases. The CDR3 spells CASNYGTGVGEQYF. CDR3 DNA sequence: TGTGCCAGCAATTACGGGACAGGGGTAGGCGAGCAGTACTTC.